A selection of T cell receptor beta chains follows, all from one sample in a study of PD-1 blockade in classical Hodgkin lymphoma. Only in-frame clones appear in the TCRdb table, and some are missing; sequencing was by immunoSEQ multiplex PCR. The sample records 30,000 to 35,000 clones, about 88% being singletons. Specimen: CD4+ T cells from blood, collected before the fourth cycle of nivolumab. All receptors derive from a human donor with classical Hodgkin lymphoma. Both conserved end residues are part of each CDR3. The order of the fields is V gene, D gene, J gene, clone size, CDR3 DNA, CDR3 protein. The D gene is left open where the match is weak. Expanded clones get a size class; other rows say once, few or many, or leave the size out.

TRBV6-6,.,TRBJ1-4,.,TGTGCCAGCAGTTACTGGTCAGGGGTAGTGGAAAAACTGTTTTTT,CASSYWSGVVEKLFF
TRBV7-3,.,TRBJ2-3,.,TGTGCCAGCAGCTTAAACCCCGTGGGGGGGGCGGTAGATACGCAGTATTTT,CASSLNPVGGAVDTQYF
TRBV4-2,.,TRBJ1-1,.,TGTGCCAGCAGCCAACCGGACAGGAACACTGAAGCTTTCTTT,CASSQPDRNTEAFF
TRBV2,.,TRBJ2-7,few,TGTGCCAGCAAACCGACAGCGCTGGGGCAGTACTGCTTC,CASKPTALGQYCF
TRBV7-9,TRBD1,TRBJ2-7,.,TGTGCCAGCAGCCTGAGGCCGTCCGGGACAGGGGACTACGAGCAGTACTTC,CASSLRPSGTGDYEQYF
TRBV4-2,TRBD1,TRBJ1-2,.,TGTGCCAGCACCCACGGGCCCGGGACAGGGGTTAGCTATGGCTACACCTTC,CASTHGPGTGVSYGYTF
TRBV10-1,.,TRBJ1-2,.,TGCGCCAGCAGTGAGTCTCCCGGGGACTATGGCTACACCTTC,CASSESPGDYGYTF
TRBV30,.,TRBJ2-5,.,TGTGCCTGGAGTGCGACCGGGGGTGCAGAGACCCAGTACTTC,CAWSATGGAETQYF
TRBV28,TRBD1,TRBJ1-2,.,TGTGCCAGCACCTCAGACAGGGGTGATGGCTACACCTTC,CASTSDRGDGYTF
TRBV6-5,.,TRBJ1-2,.,TGTGCCAGCAGTTACTCTGACAGATACTATGGCTACACCTTC,CASSYSDRYYGYTF
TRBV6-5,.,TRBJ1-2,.,TGTGCCAGCAGTTCCGGACTCTCGGGTGGCGGCTACACCTTC,CASSSGLSGGGYTF
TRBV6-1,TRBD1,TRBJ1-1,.,TGTGCCAGCAGTGAATTGGACAGGTCGGAAGTTTTCTTT,CASSELDRSEVFF
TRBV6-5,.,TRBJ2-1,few,TGTGCCAGCAGTCCCTACGGGACTCACAATGAGCAGTTCTTC,CASSPYGTHNEQFF
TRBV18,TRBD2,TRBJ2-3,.,TGTGCCAGCTCACGGCTAGCGGCGTTTGGCACAGATACGCAGTATTTT,CASSRLAAFGTDTQYF
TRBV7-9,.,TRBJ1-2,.,TGTGCCAGCAGCGTCTCCTCGGGAGAAGGGAGCGTCTATGGCTACACCTTC,CASSVSSGEGSVYGYTF
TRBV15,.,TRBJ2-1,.,TGTGCCACCAGGGAGGGGCCCAACAATGAGCAGTTCTTC,CATREGPNNEQFF
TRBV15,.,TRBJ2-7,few,TGTGCCACCAGTGGCGGAGACTACGAGCAGTACTTC,CATSGGDYEQYF
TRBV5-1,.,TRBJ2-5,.,TGCGCCAGCACCATACTAGGGGGTCAAGAGACCCAGTACTTC,CASTILGGQETQYF
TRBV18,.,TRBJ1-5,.,TGTGCCAGCTCGGGGGGGAAAGATCAGCCCCAGCATTTT,CASSGGKDQPQHF
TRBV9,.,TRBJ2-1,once,TGTGCCAGCAGCGTTAGGGGGGCGAGCGATGAGCAGTTCTTC,CASSVRGASDEQFF
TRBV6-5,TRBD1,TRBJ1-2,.,TGTGCCAGCAGTTACACCCCGACAGGGCCCCCGAGAGGCTACACCTTC,CASSYTPTGPPRGYTF
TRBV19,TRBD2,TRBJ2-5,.,TGTGCCAGTAGTAACCAGCGGGGGGGCCACGAGACCCAGTACTTC,CASSNQRGGHETQYF
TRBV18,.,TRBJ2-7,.,TGTGCCAGCTCACCACCTACCCGCGTCGCCTACGAGCAGTACTTC,CASSPPTRVAYEQYF
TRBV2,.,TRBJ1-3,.,TGTGCCAGCAGTGAAGAAGGAACCTCTGGAAACACCATATATTTT,CASSEEGTSGNTIYF
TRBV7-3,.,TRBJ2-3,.,TGTGCCAGCAGCTTAGGCCCAACTACAGATACGCAGTATTTT,CASSLGPTTDTQYF
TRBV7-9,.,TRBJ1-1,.,TGTGCCAGCAGCTTAGCCTCGGCTGGGGCTCACCCTGGCGAGACTGAAGCTTTCTTT,CASSLASAGAHPGETEAFF
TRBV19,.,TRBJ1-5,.,TGTGCCAGTAGTGTCCGGGGGGATTATAGCAATCAGCCCCAGCATTTT,CASSVRGDYSNQPQHF
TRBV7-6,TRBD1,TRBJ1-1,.,TGTGCCAGCAGCTCCCGAGGGACAGGTCGGATGAACACTGAAGCTTTCTTT,CASSSRGTGRMNTEAFF
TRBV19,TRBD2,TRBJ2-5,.,TGTGCCAGTAAAGGGATAGCGGGGCCTGGGGAGACCCAGTACTTC,CASKGIAGPGETQYF
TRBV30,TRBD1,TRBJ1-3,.,TGTGCCTGGAGTACAGTCAGGGGGAAAGGAAACACCATATATTTT,CAWSTVRGKGNTIYF
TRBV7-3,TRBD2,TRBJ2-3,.,TGTGCCAGCAGCTCTAGCGGGGGGGGCACAGATACGCAGTATTTT,CASSSSGGGTDTQYF
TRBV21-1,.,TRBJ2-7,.,TGTGCCAGCAACCCTTGGGGGGAGGGAGACGAGCAGTACTTC,CASNPWGEGDEQYF
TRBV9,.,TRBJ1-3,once,TGTGCCAGCAGCGTAGGGGGGTTCACTGGAAACACCATATATTTT,CASSVGGFTGNTIYF
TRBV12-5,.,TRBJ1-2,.,TGTGCTAGTGGTTTGGTACTTGGGAGTTCTGGCTACACCTTC,CASGLVLGSSGYTF
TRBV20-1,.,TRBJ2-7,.,TGCAGTGCCGTGGACGGCTACGAGCAGTACTTC,CSAVDGYEQYF
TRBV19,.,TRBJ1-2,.,TGTGCCAGTAGTACCGACAGAAGCTATGGCTACACCTTC,CASSTDRSYGYTF
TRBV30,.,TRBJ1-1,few,TGTGCCCGAACCCGGACAGATCTCACTGAAGCTTTCTTT,CARTRTDLTEAFF
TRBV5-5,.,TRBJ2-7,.,TGTGCCAGCAGCTTAAGTGCAGGGGTTGCCTACGAGCAGTACTTC,CASSLSAGVAYEQYF
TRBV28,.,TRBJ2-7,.,TGTGCCAGCAGTTTACGAGGGCAAGAAAGGGCGGGGACCTACGAGCAGTACTTC,CASSLRGQERAGTYEQYF
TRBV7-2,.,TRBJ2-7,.,TGTGCCAGCAGTAACCCCCCGATCGCCTACGAGCAGTACTTC,CASSNPPIAYEQYF
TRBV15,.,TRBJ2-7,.,TGTGCCACCAGCAGAGCGTGGGTTGGGTACGAGCAGTACTTC,CATSRAWVGYEQYF
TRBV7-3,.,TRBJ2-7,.,TGTGCCAGCAGCTTCGCCGGGATCCCCTCCTACGAGCAGTACTTC,CASSFAGIPSYEQYF
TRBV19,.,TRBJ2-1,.,TGTGCCAGTAGCCTTCACCCGAGGGGTATCTACAATGAGCAGTTCTTC,CASSLHPRGIYNEQFF
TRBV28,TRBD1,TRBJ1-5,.,TGTGCCAGCAGTATTGACAGGGGTGGCAATCAGCCCCAGCATTTT,CASSIDRGGNQPQHF
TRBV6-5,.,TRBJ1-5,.,TGTGCCAGCAGCCCACATCAGGGAGGCAATCAGCCCCAGCATTTT,CASSPHQGGNQPQHF